A single sample gave rise to the 17 T cell receptor beta chains below, sequenced in a study of human versus mouse CDR3 diversity and MHC coevolution. This table comes from immunoSEQ multiplex PCR, and its TCRdb copy is limited to in-frame clones, with some not included. The profile shows some 60,000 clones, about 94% of them singletons. Source material: naive CD4+ T cells from blood. Sample subset: CD45RO-negative CD62L-positive naive CD4 T cells. The receptors stem from a person in their sixties in good health.

This sequence joins TRBV11-2 and TRBJ2-7; TRBD1 matches 10 bases. CDR3 length: 16 amino acids. Germline CDR1 is SGHAT and CDR2 is FQNNGV. V lost 5 bases to trimming and J lost 9 bases; unmatched junction nucleotides: 16. CDR3 protein: CASSPRDRGSPTAQYF. DNA of the CDR3: TGTGCCAGCAGCCCCCGGGACAGGGGATCCCCTACAGCGCAGTACTTC.

The chain carries TRBV20-1 and TRBJ1-1; maybe TRBD1 (6 bases). Germline V gene data show CDR1 as DFQATT and CDR2 as SNEGSKA (reference sequence). This CDR3 is 11 amino acids long. The V gene lost 6 bases and the J gene lost 5 bases, with 10 bases spanning the gap. CDR3 in DNA: TGCAGTGCCCAGAGGGGGACTGAAGCTTTCTTT. It translates to CSAQRGTEAFF.

V usage is TRBV6-1 and J usage is TRBJ2-7; 7 bases fit TRBD1. From germline, CDR1 is MNHNS and CDR2 SASEGT. This CDR3 has 13 amino acids. V shed 10 bases, J shed 6 bases, and the junction held 12 bases outside the gene matches. The CDR3 nucleotides read TGTGCCACCCATCCGGACAGGTTGGGCGAGCAGTACTTC. This gives the protein CATHPDRLGEQYF.

The chain is built from TRBV6-6 and TRBJ2-7, with no clear D. Trimming pared 0 bases from V and 4 bases from J, leaving 10 bases between. Per germline, CDR1 MNHNY and CDR2 SVGAGI (reference sequence). There are 14 residues in the CDR3. CDR3 loop: CASSYSVGAYEQYF. In DNA, the CDR3 is TGTGCCAGCAGTTACTCCGTCGGAGCTTACGAGCAGTACTTC.

This clone was observed a single time. The CDR3 DNA is TGTGCCAGCCAAACTAGCGTTAACAGGGATGAGCAGTTCTTC. The encoded protein is CASQTSVNRDEQFF. This chain uses TRBV6-5 with TRBJ2-1, with a possible D match to TRBD2 (7 bases). The CDR3 runs 14 residues. CDR1 and CDR2 (germline): MNHEY, SVGAGI. V was clipped by 8 bases and J by 8 bases, with 19 bases between them.

The chain recombines TRBV5-4 with TRBJ2-5; D is undetermined. Trimming shortened V by 4 bases and J by 0 bases, and 4 bases separated the two germline ends. The germline gives CDR1 SGHNT, CDR2 YYREEE (reference sequence). The CDR3 sequence is 12 residues long. CDR3 sequence (DNA): TGTGCCAGCAGCAGAGACCAAGAGACCCAGTACTTC. This encodes CASSRDQETQYF.

This sequence joins TRBV9 and TRBJ2-2; D not certain. The CDR3 length is 14 residues. CDR1 and CDR2 from the germline V gene are SGDLS and YYNGEE. V gave up 0 bases and J gave up 6 bases, with 9 bases separating them. CDR3 nucleotide sequence: TGTGCCAGCAGCGTAGTGAGCCCCCCCGGGGAGCTGTTTTTT. Its protein is CASSVVSPPGELFF.

The chain joins TRBV7-3 to TRBJ2-7; maybe TRBD1 (7 bases). The CDR3 runs 15 residues. Trimming took off 1 base at V and 2 bases at J, with 12 bases between the two ends. Per germline, CDR1 SGHTA and CDR2 FQGTGA. CDR3 DNA: TGTGCCAGCAGCTTAAGGAGGGGGCGGACCTACGAGCAGTACTTC. This gives the protein CASSLRRGRTYEQYF.

The chain combines TRBV5-4 with TRBJ2-7; 10 bases fit TRBD2. Unmatched junction bases numbered 1, after V lost 4 bases and J lost 3 bases. The CDR3 has 13 amino acids. Germline CDR1 SGHNT, CDR2 YYREEE (reference sequence). CDR3 residues: CASSRTSGYEQYF. The CDR3 DNA is TGTGCCAGCAGCAGGACTAGCGGCTACGAGCAGTACTTC.

The chain couples TRBV25-1 to TRBJ1-2; maybe TRBD1 (5 bases). The CDR3 is 16 residues long. Germline CDR1 is MGHDK and CDR2 is SYGVNS. With 1 base removed from V and 7 bases from J, the gap between germline ends came to 19 bases. The CDR3 sequence is CASSESPAGTYLGYTF. In DNA, the CDR3 is TGTGCCAGCAGTGAATCGCCGGCGGGGACTTACCTTGGCTACACCTTC.

The V call is TRBV7-9, the J call TRBJ1-6; D not certain. CDR3 size: 13 residues. Germline assignment: CDR1 SEHNR and CDR2 FQNEAQ (reference sequence). Trimming pared 5 bases from V and 11 bases from J, leaving 13 bases between. The CDR3 sequence is CASSPPGWAPLHF. CDR3 sequence (DNA): TGTGCCAGCAGCCCCCCGGGATGGGCACCCCTCCACTTT.

This rearrangement joins TRBV9 to TRBJ2-3; TRBD2 matches at 8 bases. Germline lookup yields CDR1 SGDLS and CDR2 YYNGEE. Losses at the gene ends were 3 bases for V and 0 bases for J; bases not matched to a gene: 6. The CDR3 has 16 residues. The CDR3 is CASSDQRGSSTDTQYF. The CDR3, as DNA: TGTGCCAGCAGCGATCAGCGGGGGTCTAGCACAGATACGCAGTATTTT.

The CDR3 bases are TGTGCCAGTAGCGGGGGGCACCCCAACACCGGGGAGCTGTTTTTT. Encoded protein: CASSGGHPNTGELFF. The chain joins TRBV19 to TRBJ2-2; tentative D call: TRBD2 (7 bases). Germline CDR1 is LNHDA and CDR2 is SQIVND (reference sequence). This CDR3 region has 15 residues. V lost 6 bases and J 2 bases, leaving 13 bases between the germline ends.

The rearrangement uses TRBV18 and TRBJ1-2; D is unresolved. From germline, CDR1 is KGHSH and CDR2 LQKENI. The CDR3 extends over 13 amino acids. Between the trimmed V and J ends, which lost 0 bases and 8 bases, there was a span of 10 bases. CDR3 DNA: TGTGCCAGCTCACCACCCCTGGAGGGAGGCTACACCTTC. Its translation is CASSPPLEGGYTF.

The genes are TRBV18 and TRBJ2-2, with 10 nucleotides matching TRBD2. Germline values: CDR1 KGHSH, CDR2 LQKENI. The junction had 4 bases not matched to a gene; V was cut back by 5 bases and J by 4 bases. This CDR3 has 15 amino acids. CDR3 bases: TGTGCCAGCTCAGGGACTAGCGAAGGCACCGGGGAGCTGTTTTTT. Amino acids: CASSGTSEGTGELFF.

The rearrangement joins TRBV27 to TRBJ2-3; perhaps TRBD2 as D (6 bases). Trimming took 8 bases from V and 1 from J, leaving 16 bases between them. Germline CDR1 and CDR2: MNHEY and SMNVEV (reference sequence). The CDR3 consists of 15 residues. The CDR3 DNA reads as TGTGCCAGCCGCCGAGTGGCGGGGCGCACAGATACGCAGTATTTT. Translating it yields CASRRVAGRTDTQYF.

The chain carries TRBV5-1 and TRBJ1-2; no reliable D call. Trimming removed 0 bases at V and 4 bases at J, with 10 bases between. The germline CDR1 and CDR2 sequences are SGHRS and YFSETQ. The length of the CDR3 is 14 residues. The CDR3 DNA follows: TGCGCCAGCAGCTTGGACGGGGTCCCCTATGGCTACACCTTC. It is translated as CASSLDGVPYGYTF.